This T cell receptor beta chain was observed in a study of monozygotic twins with inflammatory bowel disease. Notes on the study in general: Limited power may explain why concordant and discordant twins showed no difference in repertoire similarity. Especially with disease activity, IBD patients had fewer clonotypes in common with others than healthy twins did.

UMIs incorporating a 6-nucleotide sample barcode were appended by means of template switching. The cDNA of both the TCRalpha and TCRbeta chains was subjected to two nested PCRs of around 15 and 10 cycles. Following a re-call of the 5' RACE reads, TCRdb has one entry per CDR3 protein and lacks DNA. The listing contains 150,000 to 200,000 distinct CDR3 sequences. Germline lookup yields CDR1 MNHEY and CDR2 SVGAGI. The CDR3 totals 15 residues. Of note for this clonotype: Its target is unknown.

This clonotype was obtained from a human donor with ulcerative colitis or Crohn's disease, or a healthy co-twin of an affected twin (not recorded which). The genes are TRBV6-5 and TRBJ2-2. Sequenced input: blood. The CDR3 loop is CASSTRTESPGELFF.